These T cell receptor beta chains were read from a single sample in a study of cytomegalovirus exposure and HLA in healthy donors. Repertoires were generated with immunoSEQ multiplex PCR, while TCRdb's copy carries only in-frame clones and drops some. This table holds approximately 64,000 clones, roughly 90% found once. Source material: PBMCs. These receptors all stem from a woman aged 18-29 years in good health and CMV-seronegative. CDR3s include the opening cysteine and the closing phenylalanine or tryptophan. The D gene is left open where the match is weak. Expanded clones get a size class; other rows say once, few or many, or leave the size out.

D gene | J gene | V gene | clone size | CDR3 DNA | CDR3 protein
- | TRBJ2-6 | TRBV5-1 | - | TGCGCCAGCAGCGCCGACACCGGGGCCAACGTCCTGACTTTC | CASSADTGANVLTF
TRBD2 | TRBJ2-5 | TRBV2 | - | TGTGCCTGGAGGGTAGGACTAGCGGCCGAAGAGACCCAGTACTTC | CAWRVGLAAEETQYF
- | TRBJ2-1 | TRBV10-1 | - | TGCGCCAGCAGTGAGAGGCAGGGGAGCGATGAGCAGTTCTTC | CASSERQGSDEQFF
TRBD2 | TRBJ2-1 | TRBV7-2 | - | TGTGCCAGCAGCTCCCAGACTCTAGCGGGGGGGGGTGAGCAGTTCTTC | CASSSQTLAGGGEQFF
- | TRBJ2-5 | TRBV19 | - | TGTGCCAGTAGTATAGTTACAGGCCAAGAGACCCAGTACTTC | CASSIVTGQETQYF
- | TRBJ2-7 | TRBV29-1 | - | TGCAGCGTTGGGGGGGTCGAGCAGTACTTC | CSVGGVEQYF
- | TRBJ2-5 | TRBV11-3 | - | TGTGCCAGCAGCCCTGGACAGCAAGAGACCCAGTACTTC | CASSPGQQETQYF
TRBD1 | TRBJ2-7 | TRBV5-1 | - | TGCGCCAGCCAAACCCGACAGGGTTCTTACGAGCAGTACTTC | CASQTRQGSYEQYF
TRBD1 | TRBJ2-2 | TRBV19 | - | TGTGCCAGTAGTACGGACAGGGTCGCCGGGGAGCTGTTTTTT | CASSTDRVAGELFF
- | TRBJ2-2 | TRBV7-2 | - | TGTGCCAGCAGGGGCGGGGCAACCAACACCGGGGAGCTGTTTTTT | CASRGGATNTGELFF
TRBD1 | TRBJ1-2 | TRBV27 | - | TGTGCCAGCAGTTCACGTAGCCTACAGGGGAAGCATGGCTACACCTTC | CASSSRSLQGKHGYTF
- | TRBJ2-5 | TRBV20-1 | - | TGCAGTGCGAGGCTCGTCGAGACCCAGTACTTC | CSARLVETQYF
TRBD2 | TRBJ2-3 | TRBV4-3 | - | TGCGCCAGCAGCCAAGATAGTAGGGGACTAGCGGGGGATCTTACGCAGTATTTT | CASSQDSRGLAGDLTQYF
TRBD2 | TRBJ2-3 | TRBV7-2 | - | TGTGCCAGCAGCTTAACTAGCGGGGGGGCGGATACGCAGTATTTT | CASSLTSGGADTQYF
- | TRBJ2-2 | TRBV19 | - | TGTGCCAGTAGTAAGGCGGGTAAGAACACCGGGGAGCTGTTTTTT | CASSKAGKNTGELFF
TRBD1 | TRBJ2-5 | TRBV28 | - | TGTGCCAGCAGTTCGCCGCCCGGGACAGAGTTCCAAGAGACCCAGTACTTC | CASSSPPGTEFQETQYF
- | TRBJ1-2 | TRBV7-3 | - | TGTGCCAGCAGCCCTGATAATAAGGGAGTTAGGGGCTACACCTTC | CASSPDNKGVRGYTF
- | TRBJ1-3 | TRBV6-5 | many | TGTGCCAGCAGTTACTTAAAATCTGGAAACACCATATATTTT | CASSYLKSGNTIYF
TRBD1 | TRBJ1-1 | TRBV19 | - | TGTGCCAGTAGTATAAACTCGGTCCGAAGAGTCTACACAGGGGACACTGAAGCTTTCTTT | CASSINSVRRVYTGDTEAFF
TRBD2 | TRBJ2-2 | TRBV10-3 | - | TGTGCCATCAGTTTAGCGGGAGAACCCGGGGAGCTGTTTTTT | CAISLAGEPGELFF
- | TRBJ1-1 | TRBV30 | - | TGTGCCTGGGCAGGGGCCACTGAAGCTTTCTTT | CAWAGATEAFF
- | TRBJ1-2 | TRBV4-2 | - | TGTGCCAGCAGCTCCACTGTTAACTATGGCTACACCTTC | CASSSTVNYGYTF
TRBD1 | TRBJ1-2 | TRBV30 | few | TGTGCCTGTATAGAAGGGGGCAACTATGGCTACACCTTC | CACIEGGNYGYTF
- | TRBJ2-7 | TRBV28 | few | TGTGCCAGCAGCTACAGGAACTACGAGCAGTACTTC | CASSYRNYEQYF
TRBD1 | TRBJ2-5 | TRBV4-2 | - | TGTGCCAGCAGCCAAGCCACAGGGGACCAAGAGACCCAGTACTTC | CASSQATGDQETQYF
- | TRBJ1-1 | TRBV18 | - | TGTGCCAGCTCCCCTGAACTTAACACTGAAGCTTTCTTT | CASSPELNTEAFF
- | TRBJ1-3 | TRBV6-6 | - | TGTGCCAGCAGCCACCGAGTGGGTGGGCCTGGAAACACCATATATTTT | CASSHRVGGPGNTIYF
TRBD2 | TRBJ2-3 | TRBV10-3 | - | TGTGCCATCAGTGAAGGGACTAGCGGGTGGACAGATACGCAGTATTTT | CAISEGTSGWTDTQYF
- | TRBJ1-3 | TRBV7-2 | - | TGTGCCAGCAGCGGACAGATCTCTGGAAACACCATATATTTT | CASSGQISGNTIYF
- | TRBJ1-4 | TRBV4-3 | - | TGCGCCAGCAGCCCCCAGGGGCATGGTGAAAAACTGTTTTTT | CASSPQGHGEKLFF
TRBD1 | TRBJ1-5 | TRBV7-2 | once | TGTGCCAGCAGCTTAGATACAGGGGTAGTTTATCAGCCCCAGCATTTT | CASSLDTGVVYQPQHF
TRBD2 | TRBJ2-3 | TRBV18 | - | TGTGCCAGCTCACCGGAGCGGGGGGCGACAGATACGCAGTATTTT | CASSPERGATDTQYF
- | TRBJ1-2 | TRBV9 | - | TGTGCCAGCAGCGAACACTGGTCCACAGGCGAGAACTATGGCTACACCTTC | CASSEHWSTGENYGYTF
- | TRBJ2-5 | TRBV30 | - | TGTGCCTGGAGTCCGGGAGAGACCCAGTACTTC | CAWSPGETQYF
TRBD2 | TRBJ2-1 | TRBV28 | - | TGTGCCAGCAGCGGAGCGGGAGTTTTGGACAATGAGCAGTTCTTC | CASSGAGVLDNEQFF
- | TRBJ2-2 | TRBV9 | - | TGTGCCAGCAGCGTAGCTCCCGGGGAGCTGTTTTTT | CASSVAPGELFF
TRBD2 | TRBJ2-5 | TRBV28 | - | TGTGCCACCTTTACGAGCGGGACAGAGACCCAGTACTTC | CATFTSGTETQYF
- | TRBJ2-5 | TRBV7-2 | - | TGTGCCAGCAGCTCGGGACTGAGCCAAGAGACCCAGTACTTC | CASSSGLSQETQYF
- | TRBJ2-1 | TRBV11-1 | - | TGTGCCAGCAGCTTAGCGTCGGCAGGGTACAATGAGCAGTTCTTC | CASSLASAGYNEQFF
- | TRBJ2-7 | TRBV7-6 | - | TGTGCCAGCAGCTTAGATGGGCAGGGGAAAGTCGAGCAGTACTTC | CASSLDGQGKVEQYF
- | TRBJ2-7 | TRBV30 | - | TGTGCCTGGAACCAACTAGCTGGGGACGAGCAGTACTTC | CAWNQLAGDEQYF
- | TRBJ1-6 | TRBV27 | - | TGTGCCAGCAGTTCTCTTTTCGTATCACCCCTCCACTTT | CASSSLFVSPLHF
TRBD1 | TRBJ1-3 | TRBV5-5 | - | TGTGCCAGCAGCTTGGCCGGGACAGCGGGAAACACCATATATTTT | CASSLAGTAGNTIYF
- | TRBJ2-1 | TRBV20-1 | - | TGCAGTGCCAACGATAGGAGGGGGCAGTTCTTC | CSANDRRGQFF
- | TRBJ1-5 | TRBV7-2 | - | TGTGCCAGCAGCCGAGCGGAGAGCAATCAGCCCCAGCATTTT | CASSRAESNQPQHF
- | TRBJ2-2 | TRBV5-1 | - | TGCGCCAGCAGCTTGGTAGTGGCAGGATTCAAGTCCCCCACCGGGGAGCTGTTTTTT | CASSLVVAGFKSPTGELFF
TRBD2 | TRBJ2-7 | TRBV25-1 | - | TGTGCCAGCAGTCCGCCCGGGACTATTTCCTACGAGCAGTACTTC | CASSPPGTISYEQYF
TRBD1 | TRBJ1-1 | TRBV18 | - | TGTGCCAGCTCACCCATGGACAGGATGAACACTGAAGCTTTCTTT | CASSPMDRMNTEAFF
- | TRBJ2-5 | TRBV15 | - | TGTGCCACCAGCAGACCGGAGTTTCAAGAGACCCAGTACTTC | CATSRPEFQETQYF
TRBD1 | TRBJ2-7 | TRBV7-9 | - | TGTGCCAGCAGCTTAGGGACAGGGGGCGAATCGTACGAGCAGTACTTC | CASSLGTGGESYEQYF
TRBD2 | TRBJ2-3 | TRBV9 | few | TGTGCCAGCAGCGCCTCATGGCGGGAGGCCCCAGATACGCAGTATTTT | CASSASWREAPDTQYF
- | TRBJ2-3 | TRBV18 | - | TGTGCCAGCTCACCACCGGAATTGTGGGAGACGCCTAGCACAGATACGCAGTATTTT | CASSPPELWETPSTDTQYF
- | TRBJ2-7 | TRBV7-9 | once | TGTGCCAGCAGCTTTACAGGGGGGGAATACGAGCAGTACTTC | CASSFTGGEYEQYF
- | TRBJ2-7 | TRBV19 | few | TGTGCCAGTAGTATGGTCCGGGACTACGAGCAGTACTTC | CASSMVRDYEQYF
- | TRBJ1-5 | TRBV19 | - | TGTGCCAGTAGTATTTTTTTGGGTAGCGGCAATCAGCCCCAGCATTTT | CASSIFLGSGNQPQHF